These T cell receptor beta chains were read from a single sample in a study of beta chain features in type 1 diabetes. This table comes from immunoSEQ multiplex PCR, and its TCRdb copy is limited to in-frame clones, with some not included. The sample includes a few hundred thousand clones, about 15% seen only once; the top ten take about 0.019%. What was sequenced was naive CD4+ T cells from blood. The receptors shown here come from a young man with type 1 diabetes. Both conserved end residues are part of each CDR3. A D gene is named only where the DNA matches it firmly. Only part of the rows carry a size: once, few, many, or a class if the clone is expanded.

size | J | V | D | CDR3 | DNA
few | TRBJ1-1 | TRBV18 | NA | CASSPPGGNTEAFF | TGTGCCAGCTCACCACCCGGGGGGAACACTGAAGCTTTCTTT
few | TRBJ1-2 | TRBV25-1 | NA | CASSDQPWSGYTF | TGTGCCAGCAGTGACCAACCTTGGAGTGGCTACACCTTC
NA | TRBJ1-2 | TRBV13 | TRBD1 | CASSLTGGSYGYTF | TGTGCCAGCAGCTTAACAGGGGGCAGCTATGGCTACACCTTC
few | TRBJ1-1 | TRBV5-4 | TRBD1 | CASSRARGTMNTEAFF | TGTGCCAGCAGCCGCGCCAGGGGGACCATGAACACTGAAGCTTTCTTT
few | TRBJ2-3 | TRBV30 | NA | CAWRRQAGVDTQYF | TGTGCCTGGAGACGACAGGCGGGGGTAGATACGCAGTATTTT
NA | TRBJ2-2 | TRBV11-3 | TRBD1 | CATRQGSTGELFF | TGTGCCACCAGACAGGGAAGCACCGGGGAGCTGTTTTTT
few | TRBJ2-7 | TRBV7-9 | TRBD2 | CASSSGTSATLAPYEQYF | TGTGCCAGCAGCTCAGGGACTAGCGCAACACTTGCCCCCTACGAGCAGTACTTC
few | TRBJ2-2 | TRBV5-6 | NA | CASSLKGHDNTGELFF | TGTGCCAGCAGCTTGAAGGGACACGACAACACCGGGGAGCTGTTTTTT
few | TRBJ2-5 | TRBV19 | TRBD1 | CASSIAGTENQYF | TGTGCCAGTAGTATAGCGGGGACAGAAAACCAGTACTTC
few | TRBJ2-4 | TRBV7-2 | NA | CASSFPGTLAKNIQYF | TGTGCCAGCAGCTTCCCCGGGACTTTAGCCAAAAACATTCAGTACTTC
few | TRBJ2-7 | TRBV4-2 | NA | CASSLGGDGSYEQYF | TGTGCCAGCAGCCTAGGGGGGGACGGGTCCTACGAGCAGTACTTC
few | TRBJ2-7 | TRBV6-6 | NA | CASSYSEQGEGYEQYF | TGTGCCAGCAGTTACTCAGAACAGGGCGAAGGGTACGAGCAGTACTTC
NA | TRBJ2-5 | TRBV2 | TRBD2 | CASSLGLAGASETQYF | TGTGCCAGCAGCCTGGGACTAGCGGGTGCCTCGGAGACCCAGTACTTC
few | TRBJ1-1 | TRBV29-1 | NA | CSVEVVPLVGTEAFF | TGCAGCGTTGAAGTGGTTCCCCTGGTCGGCACTGAAGCTTTCTTT
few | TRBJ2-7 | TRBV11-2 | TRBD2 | CASSPGRGRRLFYEQYF | TGTGCCAGCAGCCCGGGGAGGGGACGGCGCCTGTTCTACGAGCAGTACTTC
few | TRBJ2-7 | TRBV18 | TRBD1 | CASSRGTDYEQYF | TGTGCCAGCTCAAGAGGGACAGACTACGAGCAGTACTTC
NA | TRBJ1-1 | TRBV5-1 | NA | CASRVQAQNTEAFF | TGCGCCAGCAGAGTACAGGCTCAGAACACTGAAGCTTTCTTT
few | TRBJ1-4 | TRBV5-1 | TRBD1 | CASSIGTDYNEKLFF | TGCGCCAGCAGCATCGGGACAGATTATAATGAAAAACTGTTTTTT
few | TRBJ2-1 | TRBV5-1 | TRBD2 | CASTSGGELYNEQFF | TGCGCCAGCACCTCTGGGGGGGAGTTGTACAATGAGCAGTTCTTC
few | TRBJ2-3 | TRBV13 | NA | CASSWRGLTDTQYF | TGTGCCAGCAGCTGGCGGGGCCTCACAGATACGCAGTATTTT
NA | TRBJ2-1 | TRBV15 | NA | CATSRDSAGDYYNEQFF | TGTGCCACCAGCAGAGATAGCGCAGGGGACTACTACAATGAGCAGTTCTTC
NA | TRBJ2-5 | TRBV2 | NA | CATQGRETQYF | TGTGCCACACAGGGTAGGGAGACCCAGTACTTC
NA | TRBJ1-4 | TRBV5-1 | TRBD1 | CASSAPGTGGGEKLFF | TGCGCCAGCAGCGCGCCCGGGACAGGGGGAGGCGAAAAACTGTTTTTT
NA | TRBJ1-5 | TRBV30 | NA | CAWGPRGGRNQPQHF | TGTGCCTGGGGCCCTCGCGGGGGGCGTAATCAGCCCCAGCATTTT
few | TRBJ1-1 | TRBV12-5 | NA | CASGTATGYNTEAFF | TGTGCTAGTGGTACCGCGACAGGTTATAACACTGAAGCTTTCTTT
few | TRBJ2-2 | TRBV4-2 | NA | CASSQVIAGNTGELFF | TGTGCCAGCAGCCAAGTAATTGCGGGGAACACCGGGGAGCTGTTTTTT
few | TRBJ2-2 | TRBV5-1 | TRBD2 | CASSRTSGSTGELFF | TGCGCCAGCAGCCGGACTAGCGGGAGCACCGGGGAGCTGTTTTTT
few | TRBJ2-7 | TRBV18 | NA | CASSSRQSSYEQYF | TGTGCCAGCTCATCCCGACAGAGCTCCTACGAGCAGTACTTC
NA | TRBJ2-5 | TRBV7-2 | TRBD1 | CASSLRTGRSETQYF | TGTGCCAGCAGCTTGAGGACAGGTCGATCGGAGACCCAGTACTTC
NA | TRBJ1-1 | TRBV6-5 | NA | CASTRNTEAFF | TGTGCCAGCACCAGGAACACTGAAGCTTTCTTT
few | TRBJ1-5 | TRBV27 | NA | CASSSQGGQPQHF | TGTGCCAGCAGTTCCCAGGGAGGCCAGCCCCAGCATTTT
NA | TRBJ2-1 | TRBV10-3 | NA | CAIRDRIYNEQFF | TGTGCCATCAGGGACAGAATCTACAATGAGCAGTTCTTC
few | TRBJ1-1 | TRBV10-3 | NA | CAISGQGTEAFF | TGTGCCATCAGTGGGCAGGGCACTGAAGCTTTCTTT
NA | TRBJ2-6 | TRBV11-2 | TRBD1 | CASSLGQGRSGANVLTF | TGTGCCAGCAGCCTGGGACAGGGACGCTCTGGGGCCAACGTCCTGACTTTC
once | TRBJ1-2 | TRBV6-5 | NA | CASSYSGGGYGYTF | TGTGCCAGCAGTTACTCAGGGGGTGGCTATGGCTACACCTTC
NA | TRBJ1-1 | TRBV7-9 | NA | CASSLVSGRTEAFF | TGTGCCAGCAGCTTAGTTTCAGGAAGGACTGAAGCTTTCTTT
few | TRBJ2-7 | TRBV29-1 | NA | CSAWDNSYEQYF | TGCAGCGCCTGGGACAACTCCTACGAGCAGTACTTC
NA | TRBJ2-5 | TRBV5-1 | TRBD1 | CASSRTGQETQYF | TGCGCCAGCAGCCGGACAGGACAAGAGACCCAGTACTTC
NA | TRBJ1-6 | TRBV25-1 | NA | CASSEGQSYNSPLHF | TGTGCCAGCAGTGAAGGACAGTCCTATAATTCACCCCTCCACTTT
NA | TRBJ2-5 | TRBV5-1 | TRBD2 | CASSIGTSGSRETQYF | TGCGCCAGCAGCATCGGGACTAGCGGGAGCAGGGAGACCCAGTACTTC
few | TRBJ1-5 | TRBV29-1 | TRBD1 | CSVGTGGANQPQHF | TGCAGCGTTGGGACAGGGGGCGCGAATCAGCCCCAGCATTTT
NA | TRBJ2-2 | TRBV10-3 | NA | CAITATVNTGELFF | TGTGCCATCACTGCGACAGTCAACACCGGGGAGCTGTTTTTT
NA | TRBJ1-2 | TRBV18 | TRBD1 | CASSPPQGYGYTF | TGTGCCAGCTCACCACCACAGGGGTATGGCTACACCTTC
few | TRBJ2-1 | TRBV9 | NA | CASSVGTPISYNEQFF | TGTGCCAGCAGCGTAGGGACTCCGATCTCCTACAATGAGCAGTTCTTC
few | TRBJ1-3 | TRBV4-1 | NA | CASSQEGLPSSGNTIYF | TGCGCCAGCAGCCAAGAGGGACTTCCGAGCTCTGGAAACACCATATATTTT
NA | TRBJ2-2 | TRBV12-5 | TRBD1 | CASGPGQGDTGELFF | TGTGCTAGTGGTCCTGGACAGGGGGACACCGGGGAGCTGTTTTTT
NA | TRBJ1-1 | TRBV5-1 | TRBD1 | CASSAGQGGTEAFF | TGCGCCAGCAGCGCGGGACAGGGGGGGACTGAAGCTTTCTTT
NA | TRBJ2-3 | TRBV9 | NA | CASSVLRSTDTQYF | TGTGCCAGCAGCGTCCTCAGGAGCACAGATACGCAGTATTTT
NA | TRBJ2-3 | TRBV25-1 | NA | CASSELMLGSSTDTQYF | TGTGCCAGCAGTGAATTAATGCTAGGCAGTAGCACAGATACGCAGTATTTT
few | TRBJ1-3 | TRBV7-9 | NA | CASSLRVGNTIYF | TGTGCCAGCAGCTTAAGAGTTGGAAACACCATATATTTT
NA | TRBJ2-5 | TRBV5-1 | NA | CASSLGTRLQYF | TGCGCCAGCAGCTTGGGGACAAGGCTTCAGTACTTC
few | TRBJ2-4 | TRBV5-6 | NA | CASSSDRLNIQYF | TGTGCCAGCAGCAGTGACAGGTTAAACATTCAGTACTTC
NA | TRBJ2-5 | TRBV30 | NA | CAWSPSETQYF | TGTGCCTGGAGTCCGAGTGAGACCCAGTACTTC
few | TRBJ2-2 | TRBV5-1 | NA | CASSLQGNTGELFF | TGCGCCAGCAGCTTACAGGGGAACACCGGGGAGCTGTTTTTT
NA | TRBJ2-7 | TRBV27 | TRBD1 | CASSLFGDRNYEQYF | TGTGCCAGCAGTTTATTCGGGGACAGGAACTACGAGCAGTACTTC